The 24 T cell receptor beta chains presented below share a single source sample, sequenced in a study of vaccination and CD4 T cells after COVID-19. Cultured CD4+ T-cell DNA underwent Oncomine TCR Beta short-read sequencing. Each CDR3 protein gets one entry after TCRdb re-called the PCR reads with MiXCR. Here the sample spans several thousand distinct CDR3 sequences, 13% to 15% being singletons. These receptors are not linked to any known antigen. Noted treatment: approximately 9-day PBMC culture with coronavirus spike peptide pools or control peptides (ViraFEST assay). Sample: CD4+ T cells from blood, cultured in vitro. The receptors come from a human donor who had recovered from COVID-19.

In its sample, this clonotype is medium-sized (0.01 to 0.1%). V gene TRBV20-1 combines with J gene TRBJ1-1; D is uncertain. The germline gives CDR1 DFQATT, CDR2 SNEGSKA (reference sequence). This CDR3 is 12 amino acids long. The V end lost 1 base, the J end lost 2 bases, and 5 bases lay between the germline ends. The CDR3: CSARAGNTEAFF. The CDR3 DNA reads TGCAGTGCTAGAGCAGGCAACACTGAAGCTTTCTTT.

The chain links TRBV5-1 to TRBJ2-2; 10 nucleotides line up with TRBD1. The CDR3 contains 16 residues. V lost 4 bases, J lost 4 bases, and 7 bases stayed unmatched. Germline CDR1 reads SGHRS; CDR2 reads YFSETQ. CDR3 loop: CASSTTGTGATGELFF. CDR3 nucleotide sequence: TGCGCCAGCAGCACAACCGGGACAGGGGCCACCGGGGAGCTGTTTTTT.

This clonotype was seen a few times. This chain joins TRBV5-6 and TRBJ1-2; 7 positions match TRBD1. V dropped 4 bases and J dropped 4; count of bases not matched to a gene: 7. CDR3 length: 14 residues. The germline gives CDR1 SGHDT, CDR2 YYEEEE. CDR3 coding DNA: TGTGCCAGCAGCCCGGGACAGCTCCCCTATGGCTACACCTTC. It translates to CASSPGQLPYGYTF.

The chain recombines TRBV9 with TRBJ2-2; maybe TRBD2 (6 bases). Germline V CDR1 and CDR2: SGDLS, YYNGEE. The CDR3 is 13 amino acids. V was shortened by 4 bases and J by 5 bases, with 9 bases between the two germline ends. CDR3 coding DNA: TGTGCCAGCAGCTTGACTAGGACCGGGGAGCTGTTTTTT. It is translated as CASSLTRTGELFF.

This clonotype is deemed medium-sized (0.01 to 0.1%). The chain couples TRBV6-1 to TRBJ1-1; D unresolved. Germline CDR1 reads MNHNS; CDR2 reads SASEGT. The CDR3 runs to 12 residues. Deletions cut 4 bases from V and 1 base from J, with 4 bases between. The CDR3 bases are TGTGCCAGCAGTGTTGGGAACACTGAAGCTTTCTTT. Amino acids: CASSVGNTEAFF.

This clonotype is medium-sized within its sample. V gene TRBV19 combines with J gene TRBJ1-5; D call uncertain. The CDR3 extends over 14 amino acids. Germline-derived CDR1 and CDR2 are LNHDA and SQIVND (reference sequence). Between the trimmed V and J ends, which lost 4 bases and 4 bases, there was a span of 11 bases. The CDR3 bases are TGTGCCAGTAGTACCCCGGCCTTTAATCAGCCCCAGCATTTT. This codes for CASSTPAFNQPQHF. The full variable domain, completed using reference TRBV19 and TRBJ1-5, is DGGITQSPKYLFRKEGQNVTLSCEQNLNHDAMYWYRQDPGQGLRLIYYSQIVNDFQKGDIAEGYSVSREKKESFPLTVTSAQKNPTAFYLCASSTPAFNQPQHFGDGTRLSIL.

CDR3 DNA sequence: TGTGCCAGCAGCCAAGAAGGGGGGACAGGGGGCTATGGCTACACCTTC. It translates to CASSQEGGTGGYGYTF. V gene TRBV3-1 combines with J gene TRBJ1-2; 11 bases are a match to TRBD1. Germline V gives CDR1 LGHDT, CDR2 YNNKEL (reference sequence). Trimming cost V 0 bases and J 4 bases; bases outside gene matches: 4. This CDR3 is built from 16 residues.

This clonotype was detected only a few times. V gene TRBV18 combines with J gene TRBJ1-1, with 10 nucleotides matching TRBD1. Germline V lookup: CDR1 KGHSH, CDR2 LQKENI. V was clipped by 6 bases and J by 0 bases; unmatched bases: 7. The CDR3 runs 16 residues. CDR3 protein: CASSPGGTGVNTEAFF. In DNA, the CDR3 is TGTGCCAGCTCTCCGGGAGGGACAGGGGTGAACACTGAAGCTTTCTTT.

By sample share, this clonotype is large. The V call is TRBV10-1, the J call TRBJ2-1; 14 bases are a match to TRBD2. The CDR3 runs 16 residues. The V gene's germline CDR1 is WNHNN and CDR2 SYGVQD (reference sequence). The junction had 4 bases not matched to a gene; V was cut back by 4 bases and J by 5 bases. CDR3 loop: CASSAGLAGGDNEQFF. CDR3 sequence (DNA): TGCGCCAGCAGTGCTGGACTAGCGGGGGGCGACAATGAGCAGTTCTTC.

The chain links TRBV12-3 or TRBV12-4 to TRBJ2-5; 14 bases fit TRBD2. The length of the CDR3 is 16 residues. V lost 7 bases to trimming and J lost 2 bases; unmatched junction nucleotides: 6. In nucleotides, the CDR3 is TGTGCCAGCACCACCGGACTAGCGGGGGGACAAGAGACCCAGTACTTC. It specifies CASTTGLAGGQETQYF.

CDR3 region: CASSPAGQPQHF. In DNA form, the CDR3 reads TGTGCCAGCTCACCAGCGGGTCAGCCCCAGCATTTT. J is TRBJ1-5 and V is TRBV18; D not certain. CDR3 length: 12 residues. The germline gives CDR1 KGHSH, CDR2 LQKENI. V dropped 2 bases and J dropped 6 bases, with 5 bases sitting between them.

The sample holds a few counts of this clonotype. The chain is built from TRBV20-1 and TRBJ2-5; TRBD2 matches at 7 bases. There are 15 residues in the CDR3. V trimming: 4 bases; J trimming: 1 base; junction bases outside the gene matches: 9. Germline V gene lookup returns CDR1 DFQATT and CDR2 SNEGSKA (reference sequence). CDR3 in amino acids: CSANPSREGQETQYF. The CDR3 region has the DNA TGCAGTGCTAACCCCAGTAGGGAGGGCCAAGAGACCCAGTACTTC.

This chain connects TRBV21-1 to TRBJ2-3; TRBD1, the D gene given by the table, was not confirmed from the DNA. TRBV21-1 has pseudogene status. This CDR3 spans 16 amino acids. In DNA form, the CDR3 reads TGTGCCAGCAGCAAACAGGTGGCGCGGAGCACAGATACGCAGTATTTT. It yields the protein CASSKQVARSTDTQYF.

This clonotype has only a few counts. The chain carries TRBV20-1 and TRBJ2-3; 8 bases agree with TRBD2. J lost 2 bases, V lost 5 bases, and 6 bases had no gene match. The CDR3 is made up of 14 amino acids. Germline CDR1 is DFQATT and CDR2 is SNEGSKA (reference sequence). The CDR3 loop reads CSALSGGITDTQYF. CDR3 nucleotide sequence: TGCAGTGCTCTCAGCGGGGGAATCACAGATACGCAGTATTTT.

This clonotype was detected only a few times. The gene calls are TRBV9 and TRBJ1-5; no reliable D call. The ends were cut back, 2 bases at V and 1 base at J, with 10 bases in the middle. CDR1 and CDR2 (germline): SGDLS, YYNGEE. CDR3 size: 15 residues. The CDR3 DNA is TGTGCCAGCAGCGTTGGTGTGGGCAGCAATCAGCCCCAGCATTTT. This codes for CASSVGVGSNQPQHF. Looking up the rest from reference TRBV9 and TRBJ1-5 gives the full variable domain: DSGVTQTPKHLITATGQRVTLRCSPRSGDLSVYWYQQSLDQGLQFLIQYYNGEERAKGNILERFSAQQFPDLHSELNLSSLELGDSALYFCASSVGVGSNQPQHFGDGTRLSIL.

This clonotype was seen a few times. The chain recombines TRBV12-3 or TRBV12-4 with TRBJ2-2; D unresolved. This CDR3 contains 12 residues. V gave up 2 bases and J gave up 5 bases, with 3 bases separating them. In DNA form, the CDR3 reads TGTGCCAGCAGTTTACCTACCGGGGAGCTGTTTTTT. Residues: CASSLPTGELFF.

The V and J genes are TRBV6-1 and TRBJ2-5; D perhaps matches TRBD2 (5 bases). The CDR3 consists of 13 residues. Trimming pared 6 bases from V and 4 bases from J, leaving 12 bases between. Germline V gene data show CDR1 as MNHNS and CDR2 as SASEGT. The CDR3 nucleotides read TGTGCCAGCAGCGCCTCGGGGAGAGAGACCCAGTACTTC. Translating it yields CASSASGRETQYF.

This clonotype is classed as medium-sized. The V and J genes are TRBV6-2 or TRBV6-3 and TRBJ2-7; the D gene could be TRBD1 or TRBD2 (5 bases each). Trimming cost V 6 bases and J 5 bases, with 17 bases left between them. The CDR3 runs 14 residues. Germline V gives CDR1 MNHEY, CDR2 SVGEGT. CDR3 loop: CASSGTLPTNEQYF. The CDR3 coding sequence is TGTGCCAGCAGCGGGACCCTCCCTACGAACGAGCAGTACTTC.

The table lists this clonotype with a few counts. The chain has TRBV5-4 and TRBJ2-5, with TRBD2 identical over 9 bases. V shed 3 bases, J shed 5 bases, and the junction held 11 bases outside the gene matches. The CDR3 has 16 amino acids. Germline V CDR1 and CDR2: SGHNT, YYREEE (reference sequence). The CDR3 DNA reads TGTGCCAGCAGCTCTCTTAGCGGGGGCGCAGGGGAGACCCAGTACTTC. Its protein product is CASSSLSGGAGETQYF.

V and J are TRBV15 and TRBJ2-4, with 9 nucleotides matching TRBD1. The CDR3 is 19 residues long. J lost 0 bases, V lost 1 base, and 10 bases had no gene match. Germline V gives CDR1 LNHNV, CDR2 YYDKDF (reference sequence). Here the CDR3 DNA reads TGTGCCACCAGCAGAGCGAGAGGGACAGGGTCCTTAGCCAAAAACATTCAGTACTTC. Translated: CATSRARGTGSLAKNIQYF.

This clonotype appeared a few times. The chain uses TRBV18 and TRBJ1-2; D is ambiguous. This CDR3 is built from 15 residues. In germline, CDR1 is KGHSH, CDR2 LQKENI. The V end lost 3 bases, the J end lost 5 bases, and 16 bases lay between the germline ends. CDR3 DNA: TGTGCCAGCTCACCCGAACCGGACGGATCTTATGGCTACACCTTC. Translation gives CASSPEPDGSYGYTF.

This clonotype occurred a few times. The chain uses TRBV5-8 and TRBJ2-3; no firm D call. Germline-derived CDR1 and CDR2 are SGHTS and YDEGEE. CDR3 length: 11 residues. The ends were cut back, 5 bases at V and 3 bases at J, with 4 bases in the middle. The chain's CDR3 is CASSRTDTQYF. The CDR3 nucleotides read TGTGCCAGCAGTCGGACAGATACGCAGTATTTT. Filled out from reference TRBV5-8 and TRBJ2-3, the complete variable domain reads EAGVTQSPTHLIKTRGQQATLRCSPISGHTSVYWYQQALGLGLQFLLWYDEGEERNRGNFPPRFSGRQFPNYSSELNVNALELEDSALYLCASSRTDTQYFGPGTRLTVL.

In this sample, this clonotype is medium-sized. V gene TRBV30 combines with J gene TRBJ2-5; 7 bases fit TRBD1. In germline, CDR1 is GTSNPN, CDR2 SVGIG (reference sequence). V was pared by 0 bases and J by 4 bases, with 5 bases of the junction left unmatched. CDR3 length: 14 residues. CDR3 nucleotide sequence: TGTGCCTGGAGTGTAAGGGCAGGGGGAGAGACCCAGTACTTC. Translation gives CAWSVRAGGETQYF.

About this clonotype itself: At one end, the junction sequence differs from germline, possibly due to a read error. This rearrangement joins TRBV3-1 to TRBJ2-2; D might be TRBD1 (6 bases). The CDR3 length is 14 residues. From germline, CDR1 is LGHDT and CDR2 YNNKEL (reference sequence). The CDR3 bases are TGTACCAGCAGGGGCGCCAGGGGCACCGGGGAGCTGTTTTTT. This codes for CTSRGARGTGELFF. Supplemented by reference TRBV3-1 and TRBJ2-2, the full variable domain reads DTAVSQTPKYLVTQMGNDKSIKCEQNLGHDTMYWYKQDSKKFLKIMFSYNNKELIINETVPNRFSPKSPDKAHLNLHINSLELGDSAVYFCTSRGARGTGELFFGEGSRLTVL.